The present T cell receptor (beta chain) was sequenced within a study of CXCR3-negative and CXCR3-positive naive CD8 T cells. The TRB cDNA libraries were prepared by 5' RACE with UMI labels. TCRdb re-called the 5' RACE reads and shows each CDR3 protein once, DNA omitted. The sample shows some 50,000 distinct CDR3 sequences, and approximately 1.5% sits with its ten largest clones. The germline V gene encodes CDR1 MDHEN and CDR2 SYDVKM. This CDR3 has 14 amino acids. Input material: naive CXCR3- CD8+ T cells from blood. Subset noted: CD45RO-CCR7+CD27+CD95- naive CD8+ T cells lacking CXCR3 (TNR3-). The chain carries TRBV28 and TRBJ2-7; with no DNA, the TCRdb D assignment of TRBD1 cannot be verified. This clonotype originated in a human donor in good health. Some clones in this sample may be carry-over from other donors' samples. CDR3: CASSLPGNTYEQYF.